This is a list of T cell receptor beta chains from one sample in a study of blood T cells in healthy people across ages. MiXCR, run by TCRdb on the 5' RACE reads, gives a single entry per CDR3 protein. The sample carries about 1.4 million distinct CDR3 sequences, approximately 59% recorded once. Sample: blood. Receptor source: a man between 18 and 29 years old in good health. Both conserved end residues are part of each CDR3. Each record gives: V gene, D gene, J gene, clone size, CDR3 DNA, CDR3 protein. The D gene is left open where the match is weak. Some rows have no size entry. The others give once, few or many, or a class for an expanded clone.

>TRBV4-1|.|TRBJ1-2|.
TGCGCCAGCAGCCTGCCTGGGGCAGGGAGTGGCTACACCTTC
CASSLPGAGSGYTF
>TRBV7-9|TRBD2|TRBJ2-4|.
TGCGCCAGCAGCCGATCGGGGGGAAACATTCAGTACTTC
CASSRSGGNIQYF
>TRBV11-2|.|TRBJ2-7|.
TGTGCCGGCAGCTTAACAGGGCATGCCTACGAGCAGTACTTC
CAGSLTGHAYEQYF
>TRBV20-1|TRBD2|TRBJ2-1|.
TGCAGTGCTAGAGGGCTAGCGGGGGGGCATAAGGACTCCTACAATGAGCAGTTCTTC
CSARGLAGGHKDSYNEQFF
>TRBV7-8|TRBD2|TRBJ2-1|.
TGTGCCAGCAGCTTAGGGTTAGCGGGGCCCGTTCTGAATGAGCAGTTCTTC
CASSLGLAGPVLNEQFF
>TRBV5-1|.|TRBJ2-6|.
TGCGCCAGCAGCTTGGATGGGGGGGGGGCCAACGTCCTGACTTTC
CASSLDGGGANVLTF
>TRBV2|.|TRBJ2-7|few
TGTGCCAGCACAATAGCCTCCCACGAGCAGTACTTC
CASTIASHEQYF
>TRBV29-1|TRBD1|TRBJ1-2|.
TGCAGCGTTGAGGACAGGGAAGACCACACCTTC
CSVEDREDHTF
>TRBV4-1|TRBD1|TRBJ2-5|.
TGCGCCAGCAGCCTAGACAGGGGTACAGGAGAGACCCAGTACTTC
CASSLDRGTGETQYF
>TRBV21-1|.|TRBJ2-5|.
TGTGCCAGCAGCAAAGCTACAGCTAAATTCCAAGAGACCCAGTACTTC
CASSKATAKFQETQYF
>TRBV4-1|.|TRBJ2-7|few
TGCGCCAGCAGCCAAGCGGACGGTCTATACGAGCAGTACTTC
CASSQADGLYEQYF